The entry below gives a single TCR beta chain sequence along with its context. The target antigen is unknown. Per the germline V gene, CDR1 is SGHAT and CDR2 is FQNNGV. The CDR3 covers 12 residues. This entry comes from a study of monozygotic twins with inflammatory bowel disease. Findings of the study overall: Twins with IBD had fewer clonotypes in common with others than healthy twins, particularly during disease activity.

Template switching introduced UMIs that contain a 6-nucleotide sample barcode. The authors ran two nested PCRs of about 15 and 9 cycles on TCRalpha and TCRbeta cDNA. Reanalyzing the 5' RACE reads, TCRdb keeps one entry per CDR3 protein, without DNA. The sample table includes 90,000 to 110,000 distinct CDR3 sequences. Whole blood without T cell sorting served as the source of isolated total RNA. The rearrangement links TRBV11-2 to TRBJ1-2. The sequenced material came from blood. This clonotype was obtained from a human donor with ulcerative colitis or Crohn's disease, or a healthy co-twin of an affected twin (not recorded which). This CDR3 is CASSPSRYGYTF.